Listed below are T cell receptor beta chains from one sample, sequenced in a study of somatic mutations in cytotoxic T cells in rheumatoid arthritis. The data were produced by immunoSEQ multiplex PCR, yet TCRdb's version contains in-frame clones alone and is incomplete. The data contain 20,000 or so clones, approximately 80% of them singletons. Sequences were obtained from CD8+ T cells sorted from blood. The receptor source for this set is a woman between 45 and 65 years old in good health. Both conserved end residues are trimmed from each CDR3. Expanded clones get a size class; other rows say once, few or many, or leave the size out.

size	V	J	CDR3
.	TRBV9	TRBJ1-2	ASSGQGRLST
.	TRBV9	TRBJ2-1	ASSPSSGDYNEQF
.	TRBV6-1	TRBJ2-4	ASSGQENIQY
.	TRBV7-2	TRBJ1-2	ASRSGQGGDGYT
.	TRBV2	TRBJ2-7	ASSEKGVSSYEQY
.	TRBV29-1	TRBJ1-2	SVEDYRERHGYT
.	TRBV2	TRBJ1-5	ASSARRVQPQH
.	TRBV5-6	TRBJ2-5	ASSSPTGQETQY
.	TRBV28	TRBJ1-4	ASRLGTEKEKLF
once	TRBV5-1	TRBJ2-7	ASSLLGFDRDDEQY
.	TRBV2	TRBJ2-7	ASSPGTSGYYEQY
.	TRBV4-1	.	ASSQLQGGTYEQY
.	TRBV4-1	TRBJ2-3	ASSPVGGGTDTQY
.	TRBV2	TRBJ2-7	ASRLIRDRGLYEQY
.	TRBV27	TRBJ2-5	ASSLWGTGSMKTQY
.	TRBV15	TRBJ2-1	ATSRVEVSYNEQF
.	TRBV27	TRBJ2-7	ASSFDGFAYEQY
.	TRBV10-3	TRBJ2-5	AIGVAGGRRWETQY
.	TRBV6-5	TRBJ1-2	ASSYSGGSTNYGYT
.	TRBV4-2	TRBJ2-3	ASSGLARTDTQY
.	TRBV6-5	TRBJ1-1	AVGANTEAF
.	TRBV19	TRBJ2-1	ASSIGSGGSYNEQF
.	TRBV7-9	TRBJ2-5	ASSSGGGQETQY
.	TRBV5-4	TRBJ2-3	ASSADQGADTQY
.	TRBV9	TRBJ2-3	ASSLPGVRDTQY
.	TRBV5-1	TRBJ2-1	ASSSSGQGYNEQF
.	TRBV5-4	TRBJ2-3	ASSWTSTDTQY
.	TRBV9	TRBJ2-5	ASSAPGGGQETQY
.	TRBV7-9	TRBJ1-1	ASSLGDRGLYTEAF
.	TRBV27	TRBJ1-5	ASRPTGAMEPQH
.	TRBV5-4	TRBJ1-1	ASSLSDRNTEAF
.	TRBV7-9	TRBJ2-3	ASSSGPGDTQY
.	TRBV28	TRBJ2-3	ATQQPEPFKAGASTDTQY
.	TRBV28	TRBJ2-7	ASSSDSYEQY
.	TRBV6-1	TRBJ1-5	ASTREPQH
.	TRBV30	TRBJ2-7	AWKGQGVRITSYEQY
.	TRBV9	TRBJ2-7	ASSPMGVPNEQY
.	TRBV28	TRBJ2-1	ASSFGPTNEQF
.	TRBV2	TRBJ2-3	ASPGGPLADTQY
.	TRBV19	TRBJ1-5	ASSPSRDSNQPQH
.	TRBV10-1	TRBJ2-1	ASSTKDRSSYNEQF
.	TRBV11-3	TRBJ2-3	ASSQGDDTQY
once	TRBV19	TRBJ2-1	ASTPGVYSYNEQF
once	TRBV30	TRBJ2-3	AWSVGSGGTDTQY
.	TRBV2	TRBJ1-3	ASSTRARGNTIY
once	TRBV7-8	TRBJ2-3	ASRGVGSTDTQY
.	TRBV7-6	TRBJ2-7	ASSLEDSYEQY
.	TRBV7-8	TRBJ1-5	ASSPGTMVQPQH
.	TRBV5-1	TRBJ1-1	ASSGGNIPEAF
.	TRBV15	TRBJ2-7	ATSRDQPDGAYEQY
.	TRBV7-6	TRBJ2-3	ASSLEASGGLTDTQY
.	TRBV30	TRBJ1-3	AWGYSGNTIY
few	TRBV29-1	TRBJ2-3	SADGTSGPTDTQY